Listed here are 24 T cell receptor beta chains from one sample, sequenced in a study of blood T cell repertoires in COVID-19 (dated by TCRdb to about 2020). The library was made by the immunoSEQ multiplex PCR assay. The source is immuneACCESS, and TCRdb retained only in-frame sequences with V and J called. Part of the clones is not carried over; for the studies checked, unresolved V genes explain less than half of this, and the remainder is unexplained. This sample is represented by tens of thousands of clones; more than 70% of them were singletons. The ten largest clones represent 6% to 7.5% of the sample. The sequencing input was peripheral blood. These receptor sequences come from a woman of 80 years or more with acute or convalescent COVID-19.

The chain has TRBV30 and TRBJ2-2, with 9 bases aligning to TRBD1. CDR1 GTSNPN and CDR2 SVGIG come from the germline V gene (reference sequence). The trim removed 0 bases at V and 6 bases at J, leaving 5 bases unmatched. This CDR3 spans 15 amino acids. The CDR3 reads CAWSVGTGLAGELFF. The CDR3, as DNA: TGTGCCTGGAGTGTAGGGACAGGGCTGGCCGGGGAGCTGTTTTTT.

This clone showed up just a few times. The chain recombines TRBV7-2 with TRBJ1-1; D is perhaps TRBD1 (6 bases). This CDR3 is 13 amino acids long. Trimming shortened V by 6 bases and J by 1 base, and 9 bases separated the two germline ends. Germline V gene sequence: CDR1 SGHTA, CDR2 FQGNSA. CDR3 bases: TGTGCCAGCAGGGTAGGGGGGAACACTGAAGCTTTCTTT. Its protein product is CASRVGGNTEAFF.

This clone was seen just once. This chain links TRBV5-1 with TRBJ1-1; TRBD1 aligns across 9 bases. Trimming took 3 bases from V and 5 from J; bases not matched to a gene: 5. The CDR3 has 14 residues. Germline CDR1 is SGHRS and CDR2 is YFSETQ. The CDR3 spells CASSWGQGKTEAFF. Here the CDR3 DNA reads TGCGCCAGCAGCTGGGGACAGGGAAAAACTGAAGCTTTCTTT.

This clone was seen once. This rearrangement joins TRBV12-3 or TRBV12-4 to TRBJ2-7; possibly TRBD1 for D (6 bases). This CDR3 has 13 residues. Trimming removed 5 bases from V and 1 base from J, with 9 bases in between. This CDR3 reads CASSPDRSYEQYF. DNA of the CDR3: TGTGCCAGCAGTCCGGACAGATCCTACGAGCAGTACTTC.

The gene calls are TRBV5-4 and TRBJ2-5; the D gene is possibly TRBD2 (6 bases). The CDR3 spans 13 residues. V lost 2 bases and J 2 bases, leaving 7 bases between the germline ends. CDR1 and CDR2 from the germline V gene are SGHNT and YYREEE (reference sequence). CDR3 DNA sequence: TGTGCCAGCAGCTTTCGGGGGCAAGAGACCCAGTACTTC. Translation: CASSFRGQETQYF.

The rearrangement uses TRBV5-1 and TRBJ2-1, with TRBD2 as a possible D gene (6 bases). With 4 bases removed from V and 4 bases from J, the gap between germline ends came to 15 bases. This CDR3 has 15 amino acids. Germline CDR1 is SGHRS and CDR2 is YFSETQ. CDR3 in amino acids: CASSRPGLQYNEQFF. The CDR3 coding sequence is TGCGCCAGCAGCCGACCGGGACTGCAATACAATGAGCAGTTCTTC.

This clone was seen only once. The gene calls are TRBV3-1 (or the pseudogene TRBV3-2) and TRBJ2-1; TRBD2 agrees at 9 bases. The V and J ends lost 0 bases and 4 bases, in that order; junction bases with no gene match: 4. The CDR3 extends over 16 amino acids. The germline V gene encodes CDR1 LGHDT and CDR2 YNNKEL (reference sequence). The CDR3 DNA follows: TGTGCCAGCAGCCAAGAAGGAGCGGGAGGATACAATGAGCAGTTCTTC. It translates to CASSQEGAGGYNEQFF.

The chain couples TRBV30 to TRBJ1-2; tentatively, D is TRBD1 (6 bases). Trimming left V 3 bases short and J 4 bases short, with 15 bases between. The CDR3 is 14 amino acids. The V gene's germline CDR1 is GTSNPN and CDR2 SVGIG (reference sequence). CDR3 in DNA: TGTGCCTGGAGGCCTACAGGGTTTGGCTATGGCTACACCTTC. Protein sequence: CAWRPTGFGYGYTF.

This chain joins TRBV19 and TRBJ1-6; D perhaps matches TRBD1 (5 bases). Trimming shortened V by 9 bases and J by 10 bases, and 10 bases separated the two germline ends. This CDR3 region has 11 residues. Per germline, CDR1 LNHDA and CDR2 SQIVND (reference sequence). CDR3 protein: CASQGASPLHF. Here the CDR3 DNA reads TGTGCCAGCCAGGGTGCCTCACCCCTCCACTTT.

This chain links TRBV3-1 (or the pseudogene TRBV3-2) with TRBJ2-3, with TRBD2 identical over 9 bases. From germline, CDR1 is LGHDT and CDR2 YNNKEL (reference sequence). The V segment lost 3 bases and the J segment 0 bases; nucleotides outside the gene matches: 7. The CDR3 is made up of 17 amino acids. Here the CDR3 reads CASSQALTSGSTDTQYF. The CDR3 bases are TGTGCCAGCAGCCAGGCCCTAACTAGCGGGAGCACAGATACGCAGTATTTT.

The J gene is TRBJ2-3, the V gene TRBV19; a possible D gene is TRBD2 (6 bases). CDR1 is LNHDA and CDR2 is SQIVND in the germline V gene (reference sequence). V was trimmed by 5 bases and J by 2 bases, leaving 11 bases between them. CDR3 length: 14 amino acids. The CDR3: CASSHGGNTDTQYF. DNA for the CDR3: TGTGCCAGTAGTCACGGCGGGAACACAGATACGCAGTATTTT.

The J gene is TRBJ2-2, the V gene TRBV4-3; D may be TRBD1 (7 bases). Germline V lookup: CDR1 LGHNA, CDR2 YSLEER. The CDR3 has 19 amino acids. The V end lost 1 base, the J end lost 5 bases, and 23 bases lay between the germline ends. DNA for the CDR3: TGCGCCAGCAGCCAAGCTGCGTGGCGCAGGGGGGCATGGACCGGGGAGCTGTTTTTT. This gives the protein CASSQAAWRRGAWTGELFF.

This chain joins TRBV5-1 and TRBJ2-7; D remains unclear. Trimming cost V 4 bases and J 2 bases, with 13 bases left between them. Per germline, CDR1 SGHRS and CDR2 YFSETQ. The CDR3 is made up of 14 amino acids. The CDR3: CASSGVVGTYEQYF. The CDR3 region has the DNA TGCGCCAGCAGCGGCGTTGTGGGCACCTACGAGCAGTACTTC.

The gene calls are TRBV6-1 and TRBJ2-3; a weak D match, TRBD2 (5 bases). Germline V CDR1 and CDR2: MNHNS, SASEGT. The CDR3 length is 15 residues. Trimming left V 0 bases short and J 3 bases short, with 10 bases between. Written as DNA, the CDR3 is TGTGCCAGCAGTGAAGCGGGGAGTGGTACAGATACGCAGTATTTT. Residues: CASSEAGSGTDTQYF.

In regard to this clone: Relative to the germline gene, one junction end is altered; a read error may explain this. The gene calls are TRBV3-1 (or the pseudogene TRBV3-2) and TRBJ1-1; D possibly corresponds to TRBD1 (5 bases). CDR3 length: 14 residues. The germline gives CDR1 LGHDT, CDR2 YNNKEL (reference sequence). The CDR3 DNA reads TGTACCAGCAGCCAAGAGGGGCGGAACACTGAAGCTTTCTTT. Translating gives CTSSQEGRNTEAFF.

The chain is built from TRBV2 and TRBJ2-2, with a weak D call TRBD2 (6 bases). The V and J ends lost 11 bases and 5 bases respectively, with 15 bases between them. The CDR3 is 13 amino acids. The V gene's germline CDR1 is SNHLY and CDR2 FYNNEI. CDR3 DNA sequence: TGTGCCGCAGCCGGGGCGGGGACCGGGGAGCTGTTTTTT. Encoded protein: CAAAGAGTGELFF.

V is TRBV6-6 and J is TRBJ2-7; 9 positions match TRBD1. The CDR3 covers 14 residues. CDR1 and CDR2 (germline): MNHNY, SVGAGI (reference sequence). With V trimmed by 5 bases and J by 11 bases, 13 bases remained unmatched. The DNA of the CDR3 is TGTGCCAGCAGTCGGACAGGGGCCGTTCAGGAGGAGTACTTC. Translation: CASSRTGAVQEEYF.

The chain links TRBV5-1 to TRBJ1-1; D gene unclear. Trimming left V 0 bases short and J 5 bases short, with 14 bases between. Germline V gene data show CDR1 as SGHRS and CDR2 as YFSETQ. CDR3 length: 15 residues. As DNA, the CDR3 is TGCGCCAGCAGCTTGGGAGGCCTCGGCCAGACTGAAGCTTTCTTT. It encodes CASSLGGLGQTEAFF.

The genes are TRBV9 and TRBJ2-1, with D possibly matching TRBD1 (6 bases). The CDR3 loop spans 15 amino acids. The ends were cut back, 0 bases at V and 3 bases at J, with 10 bases in the middle. Germline CDR1 reads SGDLS; CDR2 reads YYNGEE. Here the CDR3 reads CASSVGQGLYNEQFF. DNA of the CDR3: TGTGCCAGCAGCGTAGGGCAGGGGCTCTACAATGAGCAGTTCTTC.

This clone was seen a handful of times. CDR3 coding DNA: TGCGCCAGCAGCCTCTCCGGGACAGGTTATGAAAAACTGTTTTTT. This codes for CASSLSGTGYEKLFF. The chain links TRBV4-1 to TRBJ1-4; 8 bases align to TRBD1. The J segment lost 6 bases and the V segment lost 4 bases, leaving 7 bases of the junction unmatched. Germline-derived CDR1 and CDR2 are MGHRA and YSYEKL. The CDR3 sequence is 15 residues long.

This clone has a single count. The chain is built from TRBV27 and TRBJ2-3; 9 nucleotides match TRBD2. J lost 6 bases, V lost 7 bases, and 8 bases had no gene match. Looked up from germline, CDR1 is MNHEY and CDR2 is SMNVEV (reference sequence). This CDR3 has 14 residues. CDR3 sequence reads: CASTPKAGGDTQYF. The CDR3 DNA sequence: TGTGCCAGCACCCCAAAGGCGGGGGGGGATACGCAGTATTTT.

CDR3 region: CATSGDGYTF. For the CDR3, the DNA is TGTGCCACTTCAGGGGATGGCTACACCTTC. The chain carries TRBV19 and TRBJ1-2; D possibly corresponds to TRBD1 (6 bases). Germline-derived CDR1 and CDR2 are LNHDA and SQIVND (reference sequence). Deletions cut 10 bases from V and 6 bases from J, with 9 bases between. The CDR3 covers 10 residues.

The chain combines TRBV7-9 with TRBJ2-1; D might be TRBD1 (6 bases). Germline CDR1 SEHNR, CDR2 FQNEAQ (reference sequence). CDR3 size: 15 residues. The V end was cut by 4 bases, the J end by 7 bases, with 17 bases between. The CDR3: CASSYGTLGKNEQFF. In nucleotides, the CDR3 is TGTGCCAGCAGCTACGGGACATTGGGAAAGAATGAGCAGTTCTTC. The full variable domain, with the rest looked up from reference TRBV7-9 and TRBJ2-1, is DTGVSQNPRHKITKRGQNVTFRCDPISEHNRLYWYRQTLGQGPEFLTYFQNEAQLEKSRLLSDRFSAERPKGSFSTLEIQRTEQGDSAMYLCASSYGTLGKNEQFFGPGTRLTVL.

V gene TRBV4-1 combines with J gene TRBJ1-5, with D maybe TRBD1 (5 bases). The CDR3 is 16 amino acids. Trimming removed 0 bases at V and 5 bases at J, with 14 bases between. Germline V CDR1 and CDR2: MGHRA, YSYEKL. CDR3 loop: CASSQDRQGSYQPQHF. In nucleotides, the CDR3 is TGCGCCAGCAGCCAAGATCGCCAGGGAAGTTATCAGCCCCAGCATTTT.